The 28 T cell receptor beta chains given below trace back to one sample, sequenced in a study of T cells in Graves' hyperthyroidism and ophthalmopathy. Regions amplified from RNA transcripts were the TCR beta CDR3 regions. First-round RT-PCR targeting the TCR CDR3 was performed with the HTBI primer set. TCRdb processed the multiplex PCR reads anew with MiXCR; each CDR3 protein has one entry. This sample has around 33,000 distinct CDR3 sequences, with 40% to 55% found just once. Sequenced: blood. These receptors came from a woman aged 50 to 60 with Graves' hyperthyroidism that later progressed to Graves' ophthalmopathy.

The V call is TRBV2, the J call TRBJ2-7, with 7 bases matching TRBD1. CDR3 size: 13 residues. V shed 5 bases and J 3 bases; nucleotides not matched to a gene: 4. Looked up from germline, CDR1 is SNHLY and CDR2 is FYNNEI. The CDR3 protein is CASSSNRGYEQYF. In DNA form, the CDR3 reads TGTGCCAGCAGTTCTAACAGGGGCTACGAGCAGTACTTC.

This clonotype is termed medium-sized. The V call is TRBV29-1, the J call TRBJ2-1; 7 bases line up with TRBD1. J gave up 7 bases and V 1 base, and 1 base lay outside the gene matches. The germline CDR1 and CDR2 sequences are SQVTM and ANQGSEA. The CDR3 extends over 12 amino acids. CDR3 region: CSVEVQGNEQFF. DNA of the CDR3: TGCAGCGTTGAAGTACAGGGGAATGAGCAGTTCTTC.

The genes are TRBV30 and TRBJ2-3; 8 bases agree with TRBD2. The J segment lost 3 bases and the V segment lost 0 bases, leaving 8 bases of the junction unmatched. Germline CDR1 GTSNPN, CDR2 SVGIG (reference sequence). The length of the CDR3 is 16 residues. The CDR3 is CAWSVLSGSGTDTQYF. The CDR3 DNA reads as TGTGCCTGGAGTGTACTGAGCGGGAGTGGGACAGATACGCAGTATTTT. Based on the CDR3 plus reference TRBV30 and TRBJ2-3, the full variable domain is SQTIHQWPATLVQPVGSPLSLECTVEGTSNPNLYWYRQAAGRGLQLLFYSVGIGQISSEVPQNLSASRPQDRQFILSSKKLLLSDSGFYLCAWSVLSGSGTDTQYFGPGTRLTVL.

This clonotype was recorded many times. The rearrangement links TRBV4-1 to TRBJ2-2; D gene unclear. The V gene lost 0 bases and the J gene lost 2 bases, with 4 bases spanning the gap. The CDR3 extends over 14 amino acids. Germline lookup yields CDR1 MGHRA and CDR2 YSYEKL. CDR3 nucleotides: TGCGCCAGCAGCCAAGAGCATAACACCGGGGAGCTGTTTTTT. Its protein is CASSQEHNTGELFF.

This chain connects TRBV6-1 to TRBJ2-4, with a tentative D call TRBD1 (5 bases). Germline V gives CDR1 MNHNS, CDR2 SASEGT. The CDR3 runs 11 residues. Trimming removed 4 bases from V and 11 bases from J, with 9 bases in between. The CDR3 bases are TGTGCCAGCAGTGGACAGACCTTTCAGTACTTC. The encoded protein is CASSGQTFQYF.

The rearrangement links TRBV19 to TRBJ2-7, with 10 bases identical to TRBD1. Trimming at V came to 4 bases and at J to 9 bases, leaving 3 bases not matched to a gene. The CDR3 runs 12 residues. The germline CDR1 and CDR2 sequences are LNHDA and SQIVND (reference sequence). The CDR3 bases are TGTGCCAGTAGTAGGACAGGGGGAACGCAGTACTTC. As protein: CASSRTGGTQYF. The whole variable domain, remainder taken from reference TRBV19 and TRBJ2-7, is DGGITQSPKYLFRKEGQNVTLSCEQNLNHDAMYWYRQDPGQGLRLIYYSQIVNDFQKGDIAEGYSVSREKKESFPLTVTSAQKNPTAFYLCASSRTGGTQYFGPGTRLTVT.

The rearrangement joins TRBV5-1 to TRBJ2-3; 9 nucleotides match TRBD2. V was clipped by 2 bases and J by 11 bases; unmatched bases: 15. Germline CDR1 and CDR2: SGHRS and YFSETQ. The CDR3 sequence is 16 residues long. Written as DNA, the CDR3 is TGCGCCAGCAGCTTCTTAGCGGGAGACCCCTACAATGAGCAGTATTTT. Amino acid sequence: CASSFLAGDPYNEQYF. The full variable domain, completed using reference TRBV5-1 and TRBJ2-3, is KAGVTQTPRYLIKTRGQQVTLSCSPISGHRSVSWYQQTPGQGLQFLFEYFSETQRNKGNFPGRFSGRQFSNSRSEMNVSTLELGDSALYLCASSFLAGDPYNEQYFGPGTRLTVL.

This clonotype appeared many times. In DNA, the CDR3 is TGTGCCAGCAGTTACTCCTCGACAGGAACTGGCTACACCTTC. This sequence encodes CASSYSSTGTGYTF. The chain joins TRBV6-2 or TRBV6-3 to TRBJ1-2; D possibly corresponds to TRBD1 (6 bases). V was pared by 0 bases and J by 7 bases, with 12 bases between. Germline V gene data show CDR1 as MNHEY and CDR2 as SVGEGT. The CDR3 runs 14 residues.

This clonotype was seen repeatedly, ten times or more. This chain joins TRBV5-1 and TRBJ2-2, with 7 bases lining up with TRBD2. Losses at the gene ends were 3 bases for V and 2 bases for J; bases not matched to a gene: 4. The V gene's germline CDR1 is SGHRS and CDR2 YFSETQ. This CDR3 region has 15 residues. The CDR3 bases are TGCGCCAGCAGCTGGGGACTACTAAACACCGGGGAGCTGTTTTTT. Translating it yields CASSWGLLNTGELFF.

A note on this clonotype: This CDR3 fails to terminate in the conserved phenylalanine or tryptophan, so it likely reflects a read error. The gene calls are TRBV5-4 and TRBJ2-7; D remains unclear. The germline gives CDR1 SGHNT, CDR2 YYREEE (reference sequence). The length of the CDR3 is 11 residues. This chain's CDR3 is CASRWAYEQYL. CDR3 DNA: TGTGCCAGCAGGTGGGCCTATGAGCAGTACCTC.

This clonotype has just one count. The chain combines TRBV29-1 with TRBJ2-7; 13 bases agree with TRBD2. This CDR3 comprises 13 residues. Looked up from germline, CDR1 is SQVTM and CDR2 is ANQGSEA. J lost 5 bases, V lost 8 bases, and 6 bases had no gene match. The CDR3 DNA reads as TGCAGCTTAGGACTAGCGGGAGTCAACGAGCAGTACTTC. Its translation: CSLGLAGVNEQYF.

The rearrangement uses TRBV3-1 and TRBJ2-3, with D possibly matching TRBD1 (6 bases). The CDR3 runs 15 residues. Trimming cost V 3 bases and J 11 bases, with 21 bases left between them. Germline V lookup: CDR1 LGHDT, CDR2 YNNKEL (reference sequence). CDR3 DNA: TGTGCCAGCAGCCAGAGGGTGGGGGCAAACAATGAGCAGTATTTT. It is translated as CASSQRVGANNEQYF.

This clonotype was picked up many times. The chain combines TRBV18 with TRBJ2-5, with D uncertain. The V gene lost 2 bases and the J gene lost 0 bases, with 4 bases spanning the gap. CDR3 length equals 13 residues. The germline gives CDR1 KGHSH, CDR2 LQKENI. In DNA form, the CDR3 reads TGTGCCAGCTCACCAGGACACCAAGAGACCCAGTACTTC. Protein sequence: CASSPGHQETQYF.

This clonotype occurred many times. The V and J genes are TRBV14 and TRBJ1-3, with 8 bases that match TRBD1. The CDR3 consists of 14 residues. Germline CDR1 SGHDN, CDR2 FVKESK. The junction had 1 base not matched to a gene; V was cut back by 1 base and J by 5 bases. CDR3 DNA sequence: TGTGCCAGCAGCCAAGGGACAGGGAGAAACACCATATATTTT. It codes for CASSQGTGRNTIYF.

The chain joins TRBV3-2 to TRBJ1-2. TRBV3-2 is noted as a pseudogene. CDR3 length: 14 amino acids. The CDR3 loop reads CASSQDRGLYGNTF. CDR3 nucleotide sequence: TGTGCCAGCAGCCAAGATCGTGGTCTCTATGGCAACACCTTC.

Sample share makes this clonotype medium-sized (0.01 to 0.1%). The chain has TRBV7-9 and TRBJ1-2; D gene uncertain. V lost 2 bases and J lost 5, with 6 bases in between. The CDR3 has 12 residues. Germline lookup yields CDR1 SEHNR and CDR2 FQNEAQ (reference sequence). CDR3: CASSLSWYGYTF. For the CDR3, the DNA is TGTGCCAGCAGCTTATCTTGGTATGGCTACACCTTC.

The rearrangement joins TRBV5-6 to TRBJ2-1; either TRBD1 or TRBD2 may fit D (5 bases each). V was trimmed by 3 bases and J by 8 bases, leaving 9 bases between them. Germline loops: CDR1 SGHDT, CDR2 YYEEEE. The CDR3 is made up of 12 amino acids. CDR3 amino acids: CASSWGFYEQFF. The CDR3 nucleotides are TGTGCCAGCAGCTGGGGGTTCTATGAGCAGTTCTTC.

This clonotype was picked up many times. The chain combines TRBV14 with TRBJ2-7; 12 bases agree with TRBD2. Germline values: CDR1 SGHDN, CDR2 FVKESK. V trimming: 4 bases; J trimming: 9 bases; junction bases outside the gene matches: 4. This CDR3 has 13 amino acids. The CDR3 sequence: CASSPLTSGRQYF. The CDR3, as DNA: TGTGCCAGCAGCCCGTTGACTAGCGGGAGGCAGTACTTC.

This clonotype came up a few times. The chain joins TRBV10-3 to TRBJ2-2; no clear D. Germline V gene data show CDR1 as ENHRY and CDR2 as SYGVKD. The CDR3 covers 16 residues. V lost 0 bases and J 0 bases, leaving 8 bases between the germline ends. The CDR3 coding sequence is TGTGCCATCAGTGAGTCGAGAAGCTCGAACACCGGGGAGCTGTTTTTT. Protein: CAISESRSSNTGELFF.

This clonotype is categorized as medium-sized. The chain carries TRBV10-3 and TRBJ2-6, with TRBD2 matching over 13 bases. The V and J ends lost 6 bases and 2 bases, in that order; junction bases with no gene match: 4. This CDR3 region has 17 residues. Germline-derived CDR1 and CDR2 are ENHRY and SYGVKD. The CDR3 region is CAISQTSGRTGANVLTF. The CDR3 nucleotides are TGTGCCATCAGCCAGACTAGCGGGAGGACTGGGGCCAACGTCCTGACTTTC.

This clonotype was counted ten times or more. V and J are TRBV12-3 or TRBV12-4 and TRBJ2-1; TRBD2 matches at 7 bases. The V and J ends lost 8 bases and 6 bases, in that order; junction bases with no gene match: 16. CDR3 length: 16 amino acids. As DNA, the CDR3 is TGTGCCAGCGTGACTCGGAGGGCTAGCGGTCTCAATGAGCAGTTCTTC. It codes for CASVTRRASGLNEQFF.

The rearrangement joins TRBV7-2 to TRBJ1-1; a possible D gene is TRBD1 (6 bases). Germline-derived CDR1 and CDR2 are SGHTA and FQGNSA. Trimming removed 4 bases from V and 2 bases from J, with 17 bases in between. CDR3 length equals 16 residues. The CDR3, as DNA: TGTGCCAGCAGCTGGACAGTGGGATCTGGAAACACTGAAGCTTTCTTT. Protein: CASSWTVGSGNTEAFF.

This clonotype was seen at least ten times. The V call is TRBV12-3 or TRBV12-4, the J call TRBJ1-5; the D gene is possibly TRBD1 (5 bases). CDR3 length: 14 residues. V was trimmed by 2 bases and J by 2 bases, leaving 7 bases between them. The CDR3 DNA is TGTGCCAGCAGTTTACTGGGGGGCAATCAGCCCCAGCATTTT. It translates to CASSLLGGNQPQHF.

Many counts were recorded for this clonotype. This sequence joins TRBV4-2 and TRBJ2-7; D not resolved. Germline V gives CDR1 LGHNA, CDR2 YNFKEQ. With 0 bases removed from V and 3 bases from J, the gap between germline ends came to 18 bases. The CDR3 extends over 17 amino acids. CDR3: CASSQDFGNQRYYEQYF. DNA of the CDR3: TGTGCCAGCAGCCAAGATTTCGGCAACCAGAGATACTACGAGCAGTACTTC.

This clonotype was seen a single time. The chain joins TRBV20-1 to TRBJ2-7, with 9 nucleotides matching TRBD2. V gave up 0 bases and J gave up 2 bases; unmatched junction bases: 2. Germline V lookup: CDR1 DFQATT, CDR2 SNEGSKA (reference sequence). CDR3 length: 14 amino acids. This CDR3 reads CSAREAGGPYEQYF. CDR3 nucleotide sequence: TGCAGTGCTAGAGAGGCGGGAGGGCCCTACGAGCAGTACTTC.

Ten or more counts support this clonotype. DNA of the CDR3: TGTGCCAGCAGCGGGGGAGGTGAGGAGCTGTTTTTT. It translates to CASSGGGEELFF. The chain recombines TRBV5-4 with TRBJ2-2; a possible D gene is TRBD2 (6 bases). CDR1 and CDR2 from the germline V gene are SGHNT and YYREEE (reference sequence). The V end lost 4 bases, the J end lost 10 bases, and 11 bases lay between the germline ends. This CDR3 region has 12 residues.

This clonotype was recorded at least ten times. This sequence joins TRBV5-4 and TRBJ2-5, with 11 bases identical to TRBD2. Per the germline V gene, CDR1 is SGHNT and CDR2 is YYREEE (reference sequence). The CDR3 runs 16 residues. Trimming at V came to 4 bases and at J to 0 bases, leaving 5 bases not matched to a gene. The CDR3 DNA reads TGTGCCAGCAGCATAGGGACTAGCGGTTACCAAGAGACCCAGTACTTC. Protein: CASSIGTSGYQETQYF.

The rearrangement links TRBV29-1 to TRBJ2-7; 13 positions match TRBD2. Germline V CDR1 and CDR2: SQVTM, ANQGSEA. This CDR3 region has 18 residues. CDR3 DNA: TGCCAGCTCGCCACCGGGACTAGCGGGACGAAAACCGGAGACGAGCAGTACTTC. It codes for CQLATGTSGTKTGDEQYF.